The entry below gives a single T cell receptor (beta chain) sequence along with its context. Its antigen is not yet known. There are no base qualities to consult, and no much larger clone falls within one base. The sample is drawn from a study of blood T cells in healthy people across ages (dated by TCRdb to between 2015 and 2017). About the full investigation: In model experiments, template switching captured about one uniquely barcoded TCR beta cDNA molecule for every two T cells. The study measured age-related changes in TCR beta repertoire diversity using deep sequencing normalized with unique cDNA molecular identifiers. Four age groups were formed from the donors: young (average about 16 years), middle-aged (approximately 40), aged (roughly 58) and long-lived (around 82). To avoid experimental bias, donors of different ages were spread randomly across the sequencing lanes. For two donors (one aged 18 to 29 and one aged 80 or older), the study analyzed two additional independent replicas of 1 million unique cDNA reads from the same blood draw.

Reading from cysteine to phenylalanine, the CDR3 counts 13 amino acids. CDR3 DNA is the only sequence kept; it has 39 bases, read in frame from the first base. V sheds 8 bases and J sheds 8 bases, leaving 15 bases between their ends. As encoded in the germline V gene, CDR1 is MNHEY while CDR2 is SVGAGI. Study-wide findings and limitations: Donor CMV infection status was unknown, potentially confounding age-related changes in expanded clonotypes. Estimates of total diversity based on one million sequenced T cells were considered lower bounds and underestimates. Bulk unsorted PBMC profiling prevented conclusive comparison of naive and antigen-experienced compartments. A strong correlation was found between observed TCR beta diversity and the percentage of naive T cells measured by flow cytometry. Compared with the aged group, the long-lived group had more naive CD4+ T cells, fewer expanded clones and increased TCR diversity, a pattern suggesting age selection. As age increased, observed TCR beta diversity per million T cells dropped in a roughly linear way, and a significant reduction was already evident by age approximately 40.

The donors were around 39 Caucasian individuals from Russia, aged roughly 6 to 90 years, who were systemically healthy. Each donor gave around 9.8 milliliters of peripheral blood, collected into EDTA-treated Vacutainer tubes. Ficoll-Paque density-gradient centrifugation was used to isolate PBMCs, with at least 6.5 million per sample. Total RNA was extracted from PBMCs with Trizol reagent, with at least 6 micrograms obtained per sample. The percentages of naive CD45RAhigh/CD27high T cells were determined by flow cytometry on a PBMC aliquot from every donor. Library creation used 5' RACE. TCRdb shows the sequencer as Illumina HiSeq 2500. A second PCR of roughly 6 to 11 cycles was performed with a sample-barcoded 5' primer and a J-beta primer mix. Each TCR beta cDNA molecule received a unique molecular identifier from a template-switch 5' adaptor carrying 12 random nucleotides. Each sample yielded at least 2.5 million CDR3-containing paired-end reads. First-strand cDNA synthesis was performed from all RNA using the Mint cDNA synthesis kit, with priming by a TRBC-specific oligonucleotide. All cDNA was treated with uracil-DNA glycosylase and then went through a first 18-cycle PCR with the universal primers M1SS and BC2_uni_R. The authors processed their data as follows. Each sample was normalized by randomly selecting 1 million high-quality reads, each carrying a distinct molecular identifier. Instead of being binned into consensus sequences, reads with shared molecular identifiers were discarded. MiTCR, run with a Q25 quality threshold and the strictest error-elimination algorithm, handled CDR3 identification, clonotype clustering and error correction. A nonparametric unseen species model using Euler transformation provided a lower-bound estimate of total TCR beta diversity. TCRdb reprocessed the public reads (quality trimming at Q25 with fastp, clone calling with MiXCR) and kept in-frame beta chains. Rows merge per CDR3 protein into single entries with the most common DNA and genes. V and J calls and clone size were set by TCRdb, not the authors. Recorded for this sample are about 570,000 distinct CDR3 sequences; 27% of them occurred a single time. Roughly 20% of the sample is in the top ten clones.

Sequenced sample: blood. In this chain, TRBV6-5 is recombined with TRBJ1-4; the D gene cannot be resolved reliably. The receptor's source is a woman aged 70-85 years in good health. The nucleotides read TGTGCCAGCGTTGACCTAGCCCAAGAAAAACTGTTTTTT. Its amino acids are CASVDLAQEKLFF.